This T cell receptor (beta chain) is drawn from a study of cytotoxic CD8 clonotypes in ibrutinib-treated CLL. Study context: Partial responses totalled about 24 and complete responses 2; after median 68 months, approximately 15 remained remitted and roughly twelve progressed.

Germline CDR1 reads LGHNA; CDR2 reads YSLEER. The CDR3 is 16 amino acids. Deletions cut 0 bases from V and 7 bases from J, with 18 bases between. This clone was seen only once. The antigen is not known. With sequencing, the targeted depth ranged from 1 in 200,000 to 1 in 1 million T cells. This table comes from immunoSEQ multiplex PCR, and its TCRdb copy is limited to in-frame clones, with some not included. The data hold 60,000 to 75,000 clones, with about nine tenths observed a single time. General observations from the study: Under therapy, public clonotypes either contracted or stayed stable, and they were uncommon.

The specimen comprised PBMCs, sampled after 12 months of ibrutinib treatment. V gene TRBV4-3 combines with J gene TRBJ2-5, with D perhaps TRBD1 (5 bases). The sequence was obtained from a human donor with chronic lymphocytic leukemia. The CDR3 region is CASSQEVTPKQGTQYF. CDR3 DNA: TGCGCCAGCAGCCAAGAGGTTACACCTAAGCAGGGGACCCAGTACTTC.